This T cell receptor beta chain was obtained from a study of T cell therapy after organ transplantation. Overall study context: Most of the ten patients were clinical responders. Across 2 to 6 intravenous infusions, patients got a median of 1.92 x 10^8 CMV-specific T cells.

The study's findings and limits: Nonresponder repertoires showed strong pretherapy expansions, barely changing post-therapy.

This clone was counted a single time. No antigen is known for it. TCRdb keeps only in-frame clones here, not all; method: immunoSEQ multiplex PCR. The sample yields nearly 20,000 clones, 81% seen once. Time point: 4-8 weeks after completion of therapy. J was trimmed by 3 bases and V by 0 bases; bases with no gene match: 15. CDR3 length: 20 amino acids. Germline lookup yields CDR1 LGHNA and CDR2 YNFKEQ. The material sequenced was CD8+ T cells from blood, taken after autologous CMV-specific T cell therapy. The TCR sequence derives from a human patient who had received a solid organ transplant and had CMV disease. A subset of T cells may come from the graft donor. The chain employs TRBV4-2 and TRBJ2-1, with 9 bases fitting TRBD1. The CDR3 DNA is TGTGCCAGCAGCCAAGATCCGGACAGGGGCCCAATCCCCCTCTACAATGAGCAGTTCTTC. It yields the protein CASSQDPDRGPIPLYNEQFF.